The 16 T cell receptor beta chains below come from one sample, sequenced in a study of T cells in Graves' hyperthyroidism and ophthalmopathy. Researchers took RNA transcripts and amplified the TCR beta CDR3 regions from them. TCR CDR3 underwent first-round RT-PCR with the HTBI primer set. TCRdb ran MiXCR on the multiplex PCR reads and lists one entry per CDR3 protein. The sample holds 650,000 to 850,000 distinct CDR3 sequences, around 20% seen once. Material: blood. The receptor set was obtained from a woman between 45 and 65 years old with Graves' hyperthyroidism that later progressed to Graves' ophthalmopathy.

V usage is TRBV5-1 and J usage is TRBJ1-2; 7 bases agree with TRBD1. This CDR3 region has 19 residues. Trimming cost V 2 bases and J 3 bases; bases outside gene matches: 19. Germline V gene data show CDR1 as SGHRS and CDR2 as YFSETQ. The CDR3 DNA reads TGCGCCAGCAGCTTTCTCCCCGGGACAGTCCCGAAGAGGGACTATGGCTACACCTTC. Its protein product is CASSFLPGTVPKRDYGYTF.

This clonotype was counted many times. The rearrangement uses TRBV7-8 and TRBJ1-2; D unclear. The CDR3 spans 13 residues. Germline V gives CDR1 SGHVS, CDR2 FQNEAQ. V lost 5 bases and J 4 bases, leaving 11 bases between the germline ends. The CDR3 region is CASSDNRPYGYTF. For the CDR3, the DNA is TGTGCCAGCAGCGACAACAGACCCTATGGCTACACCTTC.

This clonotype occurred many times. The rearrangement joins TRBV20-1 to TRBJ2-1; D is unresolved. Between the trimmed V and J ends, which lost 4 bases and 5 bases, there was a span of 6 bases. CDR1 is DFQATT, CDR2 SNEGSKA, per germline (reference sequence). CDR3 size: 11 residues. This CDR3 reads CSAIRDNEQFF. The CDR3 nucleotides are TGCAGTGCTATACGGGACAATGAGCAGTTCTTC.

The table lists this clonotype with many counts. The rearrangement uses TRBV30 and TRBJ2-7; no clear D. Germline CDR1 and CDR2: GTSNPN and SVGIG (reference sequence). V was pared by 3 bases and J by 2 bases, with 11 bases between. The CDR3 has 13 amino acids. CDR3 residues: CAWRAGFTYEQYF. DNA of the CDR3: TGTGCCTGGAGGGCAGGTTTCACCTACGAGCAGTACTTC. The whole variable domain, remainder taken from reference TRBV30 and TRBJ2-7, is SQTIHQWPATLVQPVGSPLSLECTVEGTSNPNLYWYRQAAGRGLQLLFYSVGIGQISSEVPQNLSASRPQDRQFILSSKKLLLSDSGFYLCAWRAGFTYEQYFGPGTRLTVT.

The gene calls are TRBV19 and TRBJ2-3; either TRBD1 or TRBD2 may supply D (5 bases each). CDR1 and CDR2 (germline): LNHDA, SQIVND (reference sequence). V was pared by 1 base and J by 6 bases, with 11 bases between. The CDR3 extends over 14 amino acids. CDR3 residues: CASSIGGPGDTQYF. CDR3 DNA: TGTGCCAGTAGTATAGGGGGACCAGGGGATACGCAGTATTTT.

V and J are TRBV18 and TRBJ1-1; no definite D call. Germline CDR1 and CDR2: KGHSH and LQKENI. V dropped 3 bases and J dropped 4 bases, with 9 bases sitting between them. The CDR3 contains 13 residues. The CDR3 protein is CASSPLSSTEAFF. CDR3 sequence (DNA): TGTGCCAGCTCACCCCTTTCCAGCACTGAAGCTTTCTTT.

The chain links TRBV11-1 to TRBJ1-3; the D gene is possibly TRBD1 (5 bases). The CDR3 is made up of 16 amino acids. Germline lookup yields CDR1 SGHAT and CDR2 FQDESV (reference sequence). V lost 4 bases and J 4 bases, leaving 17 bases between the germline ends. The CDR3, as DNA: TGTGCCAGCAGCTCCAGCAGGGACTTCGGGGGAAACACCATATATTTT. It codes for CASSSSRDFGGNTIYF.

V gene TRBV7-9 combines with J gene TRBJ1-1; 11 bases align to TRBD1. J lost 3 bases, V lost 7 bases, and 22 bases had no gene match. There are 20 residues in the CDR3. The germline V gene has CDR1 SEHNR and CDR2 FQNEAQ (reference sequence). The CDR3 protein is CASISRRTGGIKISDTEAFF. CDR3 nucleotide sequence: TGTGCCAGCATCTCCCGCCGGACAGGGGGCATCAAGATTTCGGACACTGAAGCTTTCTTT.

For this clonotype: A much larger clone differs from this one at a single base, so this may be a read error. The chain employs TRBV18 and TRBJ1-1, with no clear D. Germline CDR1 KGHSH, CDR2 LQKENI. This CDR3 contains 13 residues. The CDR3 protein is CASSPKMNTEAIF. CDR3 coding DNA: TGTGCCAGCTCACCTAAGATGAACACTGAAGCTATCTTT. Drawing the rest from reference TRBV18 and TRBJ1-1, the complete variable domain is NAGVMQNPRHLVRRRGQEARLRCSPMKGHSHVYWYRQLPEEGLKFMVYLQKENIIDESGMPKERFSAEFPKEGPSILRIQQVVRGDSAAYFCASSPKMNTEAIFGQGTRLTVV.

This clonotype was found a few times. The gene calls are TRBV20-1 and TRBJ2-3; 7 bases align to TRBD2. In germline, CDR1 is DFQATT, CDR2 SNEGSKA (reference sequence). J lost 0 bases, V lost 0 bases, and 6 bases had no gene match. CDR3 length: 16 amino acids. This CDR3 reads CSAREEGAGSTDTQYF. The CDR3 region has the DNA TGCAGTGCTAGAGAAGAGGGAGCGGGGAGCACAGATACGCAGTATTTT.

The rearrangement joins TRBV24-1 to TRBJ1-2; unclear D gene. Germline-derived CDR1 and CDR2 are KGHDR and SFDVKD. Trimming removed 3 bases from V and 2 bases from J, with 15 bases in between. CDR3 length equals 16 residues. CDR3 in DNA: TGTGCCACCAGTGATCCACCCTCCAGAGGGAACTATGGCTACACCTTC. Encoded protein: CATSDPPSRGNYGYTF.

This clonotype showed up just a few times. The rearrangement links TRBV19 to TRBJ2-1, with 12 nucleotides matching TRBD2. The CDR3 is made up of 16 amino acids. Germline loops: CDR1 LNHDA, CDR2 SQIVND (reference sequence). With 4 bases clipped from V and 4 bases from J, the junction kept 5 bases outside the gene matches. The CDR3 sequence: CASSTKTSGGYNEQFF. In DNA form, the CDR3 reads TGTGCCAGTAGTACCAAGACTAGCGGGGGATACAATGAGCAGTTCTTC.

The CDR3 region has the DNA TGTGCCAGCAGTTTATTAGGGGGCCCCCTCCACTTT. Amino acid sequence: CASSLLGGPLHF. J is TRBJ1-6 and V is TRBV27; 7 bases line up with TRBD1. CDR3 length: 12 amino acids. CDR1 is MNHEY and CDR2 is SMNVEV in the germline V gene (reference sequence). V dropped 1 base and J dropped 13; count of bases not matched to a gene: 1.

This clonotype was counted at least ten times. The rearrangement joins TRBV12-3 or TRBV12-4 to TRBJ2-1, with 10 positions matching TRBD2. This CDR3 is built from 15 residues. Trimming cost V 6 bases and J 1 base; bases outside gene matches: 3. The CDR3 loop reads CASRISGGSYNEQFF. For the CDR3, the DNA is TGTGCCAGCAGAATTAGCGGGGGGTCCTACAATGAGCAGTTCTTC.

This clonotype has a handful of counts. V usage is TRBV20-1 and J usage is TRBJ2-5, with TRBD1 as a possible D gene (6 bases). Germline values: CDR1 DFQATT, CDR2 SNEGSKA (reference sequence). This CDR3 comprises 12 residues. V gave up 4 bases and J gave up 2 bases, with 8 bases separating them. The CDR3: CSAIGGQETQYF. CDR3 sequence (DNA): TGCAGTGCTATAGGGGGACAAGAGACCCAGTACTTC.

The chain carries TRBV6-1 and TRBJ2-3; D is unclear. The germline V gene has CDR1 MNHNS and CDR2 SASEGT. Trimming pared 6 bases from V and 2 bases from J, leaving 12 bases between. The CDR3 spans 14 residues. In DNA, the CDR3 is TGTGCCAGCAGAGCACCCTCAACCACAGATACGCAGTATTTT. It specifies CASRAPSTTDTQYF.